The entry below describes one T cell receptor (beta chain). What antigen it recognizes has not been identified. No qualities accompany the bases; no much larger clone lies one base away. TCRbeta CDR3 regions were amplified from genomic DNA using the immunoSEQ Assay, a bias-controlled multiplex PCR. On the study's bioinformatics: The number of nucleated cells in each sample was estimated by amplification of reference gene primers within the assay. To quantify the absolute abundance of each unique TCRbeta CDR3 rearrangement, sequence reads were collapsed and filtered. For each sample, productive Simpson clonality was calculated as the square root of Simpson's diversity index across productive rearrangements. TCRdb stores this immuneACCESS table with in-frame sequences only. Part of the clones is absent; in the studies checked, under half of the shortfall reflects unresolved V genes, and no reason is known for the rest. Clone size and the V and J calls come from that table; the DNA yielded D and trimming. Across this sample there are some 300,000 clones, with approximately 89% seen only once. The top ten constitute 5.5% to 8.5% of the sample.

Measured from the cysteine to the phenylalanine, the CDR3 is 16 residues long. The sequence is cut down to CDR3 DNA, 48 bases in frame from base 1. Taken from the germline V gene, the CDR1 and CDR2 loops are MNHEY and SVGAGI. Unmatched junction bases come to 5, with V trimmed by 4 bases and J by 0 bases. Another Seattle source contributed samples from volunteer blood donors who had recovered from COVID-19. Each collaborating institution followed its own protocols to collect whole blood in K2EDTA tubes. For TCRbeta analysis, collaborators shipped samples in one of three forms: frozen whole blood, isolated PBMCs, or DNA extracted from either of those sample types. The data stem from a study of blood T cell repertoires in COVID-19 (dated by TCRdb to 2019 to 2021). For context, the study as a whole: Samples covering the acute and convalescent phases of COVID-19 were provided by collaborators in the United States, Italy and Spain. The samples were drawn from the first 160 participants of the ongoing ImmuneRACE study and from 1,200 or so subjects provided by 6 global collaborators. Where available, HLA class I and class II types were taken from metadata supplied by the sample provider and were not determined by assay-based typing. The dataset comprised deeply sampled blood TCRbeta repertoires from subjects exposed to, actively infected with, or recovered from COVID-19. The material from the prospective study consisted of cDNA or gDNA derived from T cells, B-cell-depleted T cells, or PBMCs. The repertoires were released in a freely available public database intended as a resource for research on the immune response to SARS-CoV-2. The sample metadata nearly always contained a de-identified subject ID, COVID-19 status, age in years and sex. Results and caveats for the whole study, not just this receptor: The quantity of clinical and demographic metadata differed by source and by participant and was supplied without curation.

This chain is built from TRBV6-5 and TRBJ1-2, and 10 junction bases match TRBD1. Material for sequencing was peripheral blood. The receptor's source is a woman aged 25 to 45 who had recovered from COVID-19. The CDR3 here reads CASSLYGQGANYGYTF. The DNA reads as follows: TGTGCCAGCAGTTTATACGGACAGGGGGCTAACTATGGCTACACCTTC.